This entry lists 2 T cell receptor beta chains sequenced from one sample in a study of neoadjuvant anti-PD-1 for oral cavity cancer. Specified time point: after neoadjuvant nivolumab, at surgical resection. The protocol was immunoSEQ multiplex PCR, while the TCRdb copy is restricted to in-frame clones and leaves out a portion. There are around 8,400 clones in the sample; approximately 71% occur only once, and 3% lies in the top ten. Sample: PBMCs, taken after nivolumab (anti-PD-1) treatment. Receptor source: a person aged 40 to 85 with oral cavity squamous cell carcinoma.

The chain couples TRBV27 to TRBJ2-7; possibly TRBD2 for D (5 bases). Germline V gives CDR1 MNHEY, CDR2 SMNVEV (reference sequence). V was trimmed by 2 bases and J by 0 bases, leaving 8 bases between them. This CDR3 spans 14 amino acids. CDR3 in amino acids: CASSLGGSSYEQYF. CDR3 DNA sequence: TGTGCCAGCAGTTTAGGAGGTTCCTCCTACGAGCAGTACTTC.

The V call is TRBV5-1, the J call TRBJ1-6; D not certain. The ends were cut back, 2 bases at V and 9 bases at J, with 12 bases in the middle. Germline values: CDR1 SGHRS, CDR2 YFSETQ. The CDR3 extends over 14 amino acids. In DNA form, the CDR3 reads TGCGCCAGCAGCTTAGCGGTGGGGTCTTCACCCCTCCACTTT. This encodes CASSLAVGSSPLHF.